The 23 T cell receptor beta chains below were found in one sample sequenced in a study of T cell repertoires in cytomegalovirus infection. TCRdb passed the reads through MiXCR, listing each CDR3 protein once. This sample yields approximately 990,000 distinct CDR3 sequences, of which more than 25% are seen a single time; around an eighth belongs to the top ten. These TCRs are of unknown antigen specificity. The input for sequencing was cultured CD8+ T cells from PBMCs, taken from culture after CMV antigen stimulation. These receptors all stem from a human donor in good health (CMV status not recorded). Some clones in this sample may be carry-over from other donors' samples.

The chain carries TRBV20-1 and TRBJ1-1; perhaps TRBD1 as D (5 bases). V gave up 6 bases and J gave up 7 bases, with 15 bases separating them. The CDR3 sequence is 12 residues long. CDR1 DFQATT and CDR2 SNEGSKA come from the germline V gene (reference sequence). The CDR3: CSAVGRGNEAFF. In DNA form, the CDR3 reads TGCAGTGCGGTCGGGAGGGGTAATGAAGCTTTCTTT.

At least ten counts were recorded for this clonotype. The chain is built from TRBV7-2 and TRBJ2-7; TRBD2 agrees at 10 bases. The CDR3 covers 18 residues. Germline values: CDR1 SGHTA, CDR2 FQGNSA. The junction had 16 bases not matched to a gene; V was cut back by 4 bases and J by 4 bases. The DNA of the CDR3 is TGTGCCAGCAGCTCGTCTAGCGGGGGAAGCTGGGGGGGGTACGAGCAGTACTTC. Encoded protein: CASSSSSGGSWGGYEQYF.

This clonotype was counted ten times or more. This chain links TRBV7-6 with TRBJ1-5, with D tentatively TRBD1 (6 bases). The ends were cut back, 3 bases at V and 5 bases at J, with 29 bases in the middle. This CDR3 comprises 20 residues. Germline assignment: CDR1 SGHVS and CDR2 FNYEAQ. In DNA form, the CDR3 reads TGTGCCAGCAGCTTCGAAGGCCTGGGGGGCCATTCCAGGCTTCATCAGCCCCAGCATTTT. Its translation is CASSFEGLGGHSRLHQPQHF.

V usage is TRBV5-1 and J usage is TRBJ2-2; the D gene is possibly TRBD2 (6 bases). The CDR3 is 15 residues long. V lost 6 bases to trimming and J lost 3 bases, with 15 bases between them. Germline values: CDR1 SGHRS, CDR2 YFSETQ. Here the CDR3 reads CASTAGNPDTGELFF. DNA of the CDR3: TGCGCCAGCACCGCGGGGAACCCGGACACCGGGGAGCTGTTTTTT.

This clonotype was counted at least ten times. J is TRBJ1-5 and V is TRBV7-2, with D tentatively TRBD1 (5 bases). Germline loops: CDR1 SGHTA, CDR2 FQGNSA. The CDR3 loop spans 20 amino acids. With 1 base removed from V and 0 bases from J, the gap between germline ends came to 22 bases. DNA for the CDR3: TGTGCCAGCAGCTTAGTCAAAGGCGGGGCCGCCGGAGGTAGCAATCAGCCCCAGCATTTT. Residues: CASSLVKGGAAGGSNQPQHF.

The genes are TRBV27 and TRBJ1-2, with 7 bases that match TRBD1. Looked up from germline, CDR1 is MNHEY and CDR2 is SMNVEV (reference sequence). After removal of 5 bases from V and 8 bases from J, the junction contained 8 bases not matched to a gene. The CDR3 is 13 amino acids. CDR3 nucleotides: TGTGCCAGCAGTAACCCCACACAGGGGGGCTACACCTTC. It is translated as CASSNPTQGGYTF.

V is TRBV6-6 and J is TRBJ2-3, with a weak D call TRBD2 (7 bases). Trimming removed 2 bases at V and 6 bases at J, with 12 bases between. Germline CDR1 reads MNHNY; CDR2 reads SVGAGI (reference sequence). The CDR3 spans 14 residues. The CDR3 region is CASSYEQGGDTQYF. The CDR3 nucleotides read TGTGCCAGCAGTTACGAACAGGGAGGGGATACGCAGTATTTT.

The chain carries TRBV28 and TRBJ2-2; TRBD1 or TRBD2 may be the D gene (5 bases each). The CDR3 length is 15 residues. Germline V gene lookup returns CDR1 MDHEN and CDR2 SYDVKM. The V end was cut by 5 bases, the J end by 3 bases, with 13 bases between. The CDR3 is CASSMGTRYTGELFF. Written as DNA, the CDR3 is TGTGCCAGCAGTATGGGGACCCGTTACACCGGGGAGCTGTTTTTT.

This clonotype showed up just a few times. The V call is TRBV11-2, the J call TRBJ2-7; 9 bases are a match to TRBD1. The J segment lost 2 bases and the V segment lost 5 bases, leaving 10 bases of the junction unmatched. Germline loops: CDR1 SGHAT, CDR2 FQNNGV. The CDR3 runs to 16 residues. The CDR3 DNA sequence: TGTGCCAGCAGCGTAGGACAGGGGTTGTGGCCCTACGAGCAGTACTTC. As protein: CASSVGQGLWPYEQYF.

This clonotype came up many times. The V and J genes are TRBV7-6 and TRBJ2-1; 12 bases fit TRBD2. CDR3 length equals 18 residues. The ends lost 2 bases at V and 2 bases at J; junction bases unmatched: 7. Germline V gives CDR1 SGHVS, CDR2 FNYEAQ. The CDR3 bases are TGTGCCAGCAGCTTACTAGCGGGGGGGCCCCCGACCTACAATGAGCAGTTCTTC. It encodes CASSLLAGGPPTYNEQFF. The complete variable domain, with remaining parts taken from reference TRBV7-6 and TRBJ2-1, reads GAGVSQSPRYKVTKRGQDVALRCDPISGHVSLYWYRQALGQGPEFLTYFNYEAQQDKSGLPNDRFSAERPEGSISTLTIQRTEQRDSAMYRCASSLLAGGPPTYNEQFFGPGTRLTVL.

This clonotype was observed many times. The CDR3 spells CASEGDYGYTF. For the CDR3, the DNA is TGTGCCAGCGAGGGAGACTATGGCTACACCTTC. The chain links TRBV7-9 to TRBJ1-2; unclear D gene. Between the trimmed V and J ends, which lost 8 bases and 3 bases, there was a span of 7 bases. This CDR3 has 11 residues. From germline, CDR1 is SEHNR and CDR2 FQNEAQ (reference sequence).

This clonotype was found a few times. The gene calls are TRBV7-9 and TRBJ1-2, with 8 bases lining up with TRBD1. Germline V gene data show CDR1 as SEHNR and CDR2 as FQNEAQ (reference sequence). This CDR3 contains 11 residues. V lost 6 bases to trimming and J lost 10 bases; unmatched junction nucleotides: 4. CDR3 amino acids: CASRVDRDYTF. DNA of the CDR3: TGTGCCAGCAGGGTGGACAGGGACTACACCTTC.

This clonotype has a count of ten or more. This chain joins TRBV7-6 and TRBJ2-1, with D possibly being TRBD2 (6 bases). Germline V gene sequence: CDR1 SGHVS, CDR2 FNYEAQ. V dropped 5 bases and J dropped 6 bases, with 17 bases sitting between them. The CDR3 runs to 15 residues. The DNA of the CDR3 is TGTGCCAGCAGCCACGTGACTAGTCCCGGCAATGAGCAGTTCTTC. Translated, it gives CASSHVTSPGNEQFF.

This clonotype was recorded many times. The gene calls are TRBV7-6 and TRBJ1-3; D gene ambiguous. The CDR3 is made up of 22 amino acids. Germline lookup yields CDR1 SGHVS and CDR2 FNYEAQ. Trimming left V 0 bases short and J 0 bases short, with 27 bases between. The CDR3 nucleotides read TGTGCCAGCAGCTTAGCCTCTTTCGACGGCGGACCCGAGCGGAGCTCTGGAAACACCATATATTTT. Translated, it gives CASSLASFDGGPERSSGNTIYF.

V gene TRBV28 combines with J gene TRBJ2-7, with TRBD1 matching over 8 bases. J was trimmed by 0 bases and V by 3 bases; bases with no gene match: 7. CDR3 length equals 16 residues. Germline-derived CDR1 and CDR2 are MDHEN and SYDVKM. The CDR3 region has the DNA TGTGCCAGCAGTTTCGAAGGGGACAGGAGCTCCTACGAGCAGTACTTC. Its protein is CASSFEGDRSSYEQYF. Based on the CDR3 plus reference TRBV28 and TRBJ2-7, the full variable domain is DVKVTQSSRYLVKRTGEKVFLECVQDMDHENMFWYRQDPGLGLRLIYFSYDVKMKEKGDIPEGYSVSREKKERFSLILESASTNQTSMYLCASSFEGDRSSYEQYFGPGTRLTVT.

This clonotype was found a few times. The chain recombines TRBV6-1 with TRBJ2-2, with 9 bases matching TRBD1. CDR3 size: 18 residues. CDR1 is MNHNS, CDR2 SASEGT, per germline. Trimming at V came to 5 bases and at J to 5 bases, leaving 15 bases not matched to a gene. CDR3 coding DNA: TGTGCCAGCAGTCCACACCCGAAGGACAGGGGCGCGACCGGGGAGCTGTTTTTT. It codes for CASSPHPKDRGATGELFF.

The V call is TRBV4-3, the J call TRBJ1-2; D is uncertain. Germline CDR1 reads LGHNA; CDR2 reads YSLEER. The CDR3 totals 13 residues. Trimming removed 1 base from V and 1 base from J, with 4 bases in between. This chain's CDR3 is CASSQGHNYGYTF. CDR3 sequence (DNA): TGCGCCAGCAGCCAAGGACATAACTATGGCTACACCTTC.

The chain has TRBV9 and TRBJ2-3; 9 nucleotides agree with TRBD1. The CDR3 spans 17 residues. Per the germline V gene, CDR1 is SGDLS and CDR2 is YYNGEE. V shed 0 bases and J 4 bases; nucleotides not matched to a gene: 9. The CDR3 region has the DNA TGTGCCAGCAGCGTAGGGTCACAGGGGGCGAGCTCAGATACGCAGTATTTT. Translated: CASSVGSQGASSDTQYF.

CDR3 residues: CATKAAYNEQFF. In DNA, the CDR3 is TGTGCCACTAAGGCGGCCTACAATGAGCAGTTCTTC. The chain has TRBV2 and TRBJ2-1; no clear D gene. CDR3 length: 12 residues. CDR1 and CDR2 from the germline V gene are SNHLY and FYNNEI. The V end lost 10 bases, the J end lost 2 bases, and 9 bases lay between the germline ends. Drawing the rest from reference TRBV2 and TRBJ2-1, the complete variable domain is EPEVTQTPSHQVTQMGQEVILRCVPISNHLYFYWYRQILGQKVEFLVSFYNNEISEKSEIFDDQFSVERPDGSNFTLKIRSTKLEDSAMYFCATKAAYNEQFFGPGTRLTVL.

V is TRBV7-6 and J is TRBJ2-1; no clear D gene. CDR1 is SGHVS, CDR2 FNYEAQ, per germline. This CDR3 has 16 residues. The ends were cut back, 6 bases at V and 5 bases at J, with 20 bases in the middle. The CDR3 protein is CASRRGPLSLDNEQFF. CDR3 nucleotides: TGTGCCAGCAGGCGAGGCCCATTGTCCCTAGACAATGAGCAGTTCTTC.

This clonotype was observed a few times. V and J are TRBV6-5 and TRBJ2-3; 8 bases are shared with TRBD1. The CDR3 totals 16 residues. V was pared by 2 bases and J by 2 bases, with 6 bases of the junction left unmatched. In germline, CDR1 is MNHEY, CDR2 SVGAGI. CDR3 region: CASSYVDRGDTDTQYF. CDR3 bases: TGTGCCAGCAGTTACGTAGACAGGGGAGACACAGATACGCAGTATTTT.

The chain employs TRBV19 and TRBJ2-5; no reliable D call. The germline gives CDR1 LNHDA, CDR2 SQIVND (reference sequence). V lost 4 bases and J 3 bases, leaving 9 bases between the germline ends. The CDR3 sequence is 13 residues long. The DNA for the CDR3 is TGTGCCAGTAGTACGCTAGTAGAAGAGACCCAGTACTTC. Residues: CASSTLVEETQYF.

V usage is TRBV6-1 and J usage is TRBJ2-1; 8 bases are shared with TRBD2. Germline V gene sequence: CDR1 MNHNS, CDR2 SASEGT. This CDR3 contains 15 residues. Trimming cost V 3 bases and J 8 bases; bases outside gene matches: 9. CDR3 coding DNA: TGTGCCAGCAGTGAGAGCGGGGGTCTGCCGGATGAGCAGTTCTTC. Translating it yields CASSESGGLPDEQFF.